The T cell receptor (beta chain) described here comes from a study of beta chain features in type 1 diabetes. In this sample, this clone turned up a few times. The germline V gene encodes CDR1 SEHNR and CDR2 FQNEAQ (reference sequence). CDR3 length: 15 residues. V gave up 1 base and J gave up 2 bases, with 12 bases separating them. Of the isolated RNA, all was reverse transcribed, and so the sequenced material was expressed TCRB transcripts. Generated by immunoSEQ multiplex PCR, the TCRdb table keeps only in-frame clones and is missing some. The sample lists hundreds of thousands of clones, 15% to 17% occurring once.

Sequencing was performed on naive CD4+ T cells from blood. The TCR was taken from a man aged 18 to 29 in good health. The chain joins TRBV7-9 to TRBJ2-7; TRBD1 might be the D (6 bases). CDR3 coding DNA: TGTGCCAGCAGCTTAGGTGGCAGGGGTACCTACGAGCAGTACTTC. Its translation: CASSLGGRGTYEQYF. Complete variable domain (other parts from reference TRBV7-9 and TRBJ2-7): DTGVSQNPRHKITKRGQNVTFRCDPISEHNRLYWYRQTLGQGPEFLTYFQNEAQLEKSRLLSDRFSAERPKGSFSTLEIQRTEQGDSAMYLCASSLGGRGTYEQYFGPGTRLTVT.